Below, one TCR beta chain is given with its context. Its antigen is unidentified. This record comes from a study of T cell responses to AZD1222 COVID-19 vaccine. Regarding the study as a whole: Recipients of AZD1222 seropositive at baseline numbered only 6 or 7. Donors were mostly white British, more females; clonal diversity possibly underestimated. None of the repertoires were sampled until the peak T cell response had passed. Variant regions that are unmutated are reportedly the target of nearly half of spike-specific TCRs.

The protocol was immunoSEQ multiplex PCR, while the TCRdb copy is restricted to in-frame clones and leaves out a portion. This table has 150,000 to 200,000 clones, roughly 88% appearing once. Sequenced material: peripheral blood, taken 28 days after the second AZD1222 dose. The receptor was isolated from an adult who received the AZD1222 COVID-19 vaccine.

The CDR3: CASSLDRLSNQPQHF. As DNA, the CDR3 is TGTGCCAGCAGCCTCGACCGCCTTAGCAATCAGCCCCAGCATTTT. The chain couples TRBV7-2 to TRBJ1-5, with no clear D. V lost 5 bases, J lost 0 bases, and 11 bases lay in between. This CDR3 is built from 15 residues. Germline V lookup: CDR1 SGHTA, CDR2 FQGNSA.